This is a list of T cell receptor beta chains from one sample in a study of PD-1 blockade in mismatch repair-deficient tumors. The antigens for these receptors are not known. Assay: immunoSEQ multiplex PCR; the TCRdb copy retains only in-frame clones and omits some. This repertoire shows some 9,000 clones, 88% found once; its top ten account for less than 15%. The sequencing here drew on cells cultured in vitro, taken from a patient treated with pembrolizumab. The receptor source for this set is an adult with mismatch repair-deficient cancer. Both conserved end residues are part of each CDR3. D genes are given only for firm matches. The size of a clone is reported for some rows only, either as once, few or many, or as a class for expanded clones.

J gene	clone size	V gene	D gene	CDR3 DNA	CDR3 protein
TRBJ1-1	NA	TRBV27	TRBD1	TGTGCCAGCAGTTACGGACAGGCCACTGAAGCTTTCTTT	CASSYGQATEAFF
TRBJ2-3	NA	TRBV10-3	NA	TGTGCCATCAGCGAGGGGGGCACCACAGATACGCAGTATTTT	CAISEGGTTDTQYF
TRBJ2-2	few	TRBV4-2	TRBD2	TGTGCCAGCAGCCAAGAGGGACTAGCGGACACCGGGGAGCTGTTTTTT	CASSQEGLADTGELFF
TRBJ2-2	NA	TRBV11-2	NA	TGTGCCAGCAGCTTACATCCCGGAAACACCGGGGAGCTGTTTTTT	CASSLHPGNTGELFF
TRBJ2-1	NA	TRBV19	TRBD1	TGTGCCAGTAGTAAGGGACAGCCAAACTCCTACAATGAGCAGTTCTTC	CASSKGQPNSYNEQFF
TRBJ1-2	NA	TRBV28	NA	TGTGCCAGCAGTGGATCTGTGACAGGCCCCTATGGCTACACCTTC	CASSGSVTGPYGYTF
TRBJ1-5	NA	TRBV6-6	NA	TGTGCCAGCTCACTTATGGGGACACCTTATCAGCCCCAGCATTTT	CASSLMGTPYQPQHF
TRBJ1-1	NA	TRBV28	NA	TGTGCCAGCAGTTTATTCAGGGGCAGGGGCCAAAACACTGAAGCTTTCTTT	CASSLFRGRGQNTEAFF
TRBJ1-1	NA	TRBV29-1	NA	TGCAGCGTTGGAGGGAGGCAGGGGACTGAAGCTTTCTTT	CSVGGRQGTEAFF
TRBJ2-3	NA	TRBV6-4	TRBD2	TGTGCCAGCAGTGACGGGACTAGCGGGAGCGGTACGCAGTATTTT	CASSDGTSGSGTQYF
TRBJ1-5	NA	TRBV7-3	NA	TGTGCCAGCAGCTCGGACCTTCAAAAGGGTCAGCCCCAGCATTTT	CASSSDLQKGQPQHF
TRBJ1-2	NA	TRBV9	NA	TGTGCCAGCAGCGTAGAAGGGGTGGCTAACTATGGCTACACCTTC	CASSVEGVANYGYTF
TRBJ2-2	once	TRBV10-1	NA	TGCGCCAGCAGTGGACATAATGGCGGGGAGCTGTTTTTT	CASSGHNGGELFF
TRBJ1-1	NA	TRBV6-5	TRBD1	TGTGCCAGCAGAGCTGACAGGGGGTTTGGCACTGAAGCTTTCTTT	CASRADRGFGTEAFF
TRBJ2-7	NA	TRBV5-5	NA	TGTGCCAGCAGCTTCATCCGGACGAGATACGAGCAGTACTTC	CASSFIRTRYEQYF
TRBJ1-2	NA	TRBV29-1	NA	TGCAGCGTTAGACCCTCCGCCGTTTATGGCTACACCTTC	CSVRPSAVYGYTF
TRBJ1-2	NA	TRBV6-4	TRBD1	TGTGCCAGCAGTGACTCGAACAGGGGAGGGAACTATGGCTACACCTTC	CASSDSNRGGNYGYTF
TRBJ2-5	once	TRBV5-4	NA	TGTGCCAGCAGCTCGGGACCCCAAGAGACCCAGTACTTC	CASSSGPQETQYF
TRBJ2-7	once	TRBV28	TRBD2	TGTGCCAGCAGCCGGACCGGGACTAGCGGAACTCCCTACTACGAGCAGTACTTC	CASSRTGTSGTPYYEQYF
TRBJ1-1	NA	TRBV14	TRBD1	TGTGCCAGCAGACGACAGGGGGCCATAGAAGCTTTCTTT	CASRRQGAIEAFF
TRBJ1-3	NA	TRBV11-2	NA	TGTGCCAGCAGCTTCCCCGGAAACACCATATATTTT	CASSFPGNTIYF
TRBJ1-5	NA	TRBV2	TRBD1	TGTGCCAGCAGCCGCGGGACAGATTATAGCAATCAGCCCCAGCATTTT	CASSRGTDYSNQPQHF
TRBJ2-3	NA	TRBV14	NA	TGTGCCAGCAGCCAAGGGGTCAGGGGCTCCACAGATACGCAGTATTTT	CASSQGVRGSTDTQYF
TRBJ1-5	NA	TRBV28	NA	TGTGCCAGCAGTGAGGGTCAGCCCCAGCATTTT	CASSEGQPQHF
TRBJ1-1	NA	TRBV2	NA	TGTGCCAGCAGTGAAGAGGCCGGGACTGAAGCTTTCTTT	CASSEEAGTEAFF
TRBJ2-1	NA	TRBV9	TRBD2	TGTGCCAGCAACCTCGGGAGGGGGGATAATGAGCAGTTCTTC	CASNLGRGDNEQFF
TRBJ2-1	NA	TRBV9	TRBD1	TGTGCCAGCAGCGTAGGACAGGGGTCCTACAATGAGCAGTTCTTC	CASSVGQGSYNEQFF
TRBJ2-1	once	TRBV10-1	TRBD1	TGCGCCAGCAGTGAGCACAGGGACAGGGGCAATGAGCAGTTCTTC	CASSEHRDRGNEQFF
TRBJ2-1	NA	TRBV5-6	NA	TGTGCCAGCAGCTTAGGCCGGGACCCTCAGCAGTTCTTC	CASSLGRDPQQFF
TRBJ2-6	NA	TRBV7-3	NA	TGTGCCAGCAGTCCACCTGAGGCTTCGGGGGCCAACGTCCTGACTTTC	CASSPPEASGANVLTF
TRBJ2-1	few	TRBV27	NA	TGTGCCAGCAGAGGTTTCGCCTACAATGAGCAGTTCTTC	CASRGFAYNEQFF
TRBJ2-2	NA	TRBV9	TRBD2	TGTGCCAGCAGCGGAAGAGCGGGAGAGTACACCGGGGAGCTGTTTTTT	CASSGRAGEYTGELFF
TRBJ2-3	NA	TRBV5-4	NA	TGTGCCAGCAGCTTGGCGACGTCGGGAATCGATACGCAGTATTTT	CASSLATSGIDTQYF
TRBJ2-2	NA	TRBV5-1	NA	TGCGCCAGCAGACCGGACACCACTCAAGCCGGGGAGCTGTTTTTT	CASRPDTTQAGELFF
TRBJ2-1	NA	TRBV9	TRBD2	TGTGCCAGCAGCGTCAATAGCGGGATTATCCGTAATGAGCAGTTCTTC	CASSVNSGIIRNEQFF
TRBJ2-7	NA	TRBV6-1	TRBD2	TGTGCCAGCAGTCCAAGGGGGACTAGCGGCGAGCAGTACTTC	CASSPRGTSGEQYF